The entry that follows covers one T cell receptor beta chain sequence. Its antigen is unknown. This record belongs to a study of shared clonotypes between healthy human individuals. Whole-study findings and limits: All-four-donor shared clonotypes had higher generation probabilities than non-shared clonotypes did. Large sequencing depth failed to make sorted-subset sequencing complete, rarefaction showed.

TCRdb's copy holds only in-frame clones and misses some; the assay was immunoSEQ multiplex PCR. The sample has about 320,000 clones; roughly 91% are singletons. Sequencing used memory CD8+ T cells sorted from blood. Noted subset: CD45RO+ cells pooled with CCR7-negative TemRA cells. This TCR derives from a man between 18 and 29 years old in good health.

The CDR3 spells CASSVATRFSTYNEQFF. As DNA, the CDR3 is TGTGCCAGCAGCGTAGCTACTAGATTTAGTACTTACAATGAGCAGTTCTTC. This rearrangement joins TRBV9 to TRBJ2-1, with D perhaps matching TRBD2 (5 bases). The V end was cut by 0 bases, the J end by 4 bases, with 17 bases between. The CDR3 length is 17 residues. CDR1 and CDR2 (germline): SGDLS, YYNGEE.